The 17 T cell receptor beta chains below were found in one sample sequenced in a study of shared clonotypes between healthy human individuals. Using immunoSEQ multiplex PCR, the repertoire was profiled, and TCRdb retains in-frame clones only, with some absent. Altogether around 1.4 million clones are present, 98% being singletons, with the ten largest covering around 0.38%. Source material: naive CD4+ T cells sorted from blood. Noted subset: CD45RA+ positively selected. These receptors originate from a young man in good health.

On this clone: This specimen includes other DNA sequences encoding the same CDR3. V usage is TRBV6-5 and J usage is TRBJ2-4; no definite D call. Deletions cut 3 bases from V and 0 bases from J, with 9 bases between. CDR1 is MNHEY, CDR2 SVGAGI, per germline. The CDR3 spans 15 residues. Here the CDR3 DNA reads TGTGCCAGCAGTTATTCGGAGCTAGCCAAAAACATTCAGTACTTC. It encodes CASSYSELAKNIQYF.

The V and J genes are TRBV28 and TRBJ2-1; a weak D match, TRBD2 (5 bases). V shed 7 bases and J shed 0 bases, with 10 bases lying between them. The CDR3 extends over 14 amino acids. CDR1 MDHEN and CDR2 SYDVKM come from the germline V gene. The CDR3 loop is CASKTSISYNEQFF. CDR3 DNA: TGTGCCAGCAAAACTAGTATCTCCTACAATGAGCAGTTCTTC.

The chain carries TRBV7-3 and TRBJ1-1; D is ambiguous. Trimming pared 4 bases from V and 6 bases from J, leaving 12 bases between. Per the germline V gene, CDR1 is SGHTA and CDR2 is FQGTGA. This CDR3 spans 13 amino acids. The CDR3 sequence: CASSSQPGAEAFF. CDR3 DNA: TGTGCCAGCAGCTCCCAACCCGGTGCTGAAGCTTTCTTT.

The chain employs TRBV11-2 and TRBJ1-5; 7 bases map to TRBD1. CDR1 and CDR2 (germline): SGHAT, FQNNGV. V lost 5 bases and J lost 2; bases outside the gene matches: 9. The CDR3 loop spans 16 amino acids. CDR3 protein: CASSPKTGAGNQPQHF. CDR3 DNA sequence: TGTGCCAGCAGCCCGAAAACAGGGGCTGGCAATCAGCCCCAGCATTTT.

The J gene is TRBJ2-1, the V gene TRBV7-2; 7 bases are shared with TRBD2. Trimming at V came to 4 bases and at J to 4 bases, leaving 7 bases not matched to a gene. The CDR3 runs to 15 residues. Germline CDR1 is SGHTA and CDR2 is FQGNSA. The CDR3 nucleotides are TGTGCCAGCAGCTCACGGGGGGAATCGTACAATGAGCAGTTCTTC. Translated, it gives CASSSRGESYNEQFF.

The V gene is TRBV7-8, the J gene TRBJ2-7; no clear D. The CDR3 extends over 11 amino acids. Germline V gives CDR1 SGHVS, CDR2 FQNEAQ. Trimming took off 5 bases at V and 10 bases at J, with 12 bases between the two ends. The DNA of the CDR3 is TGTGCCAGCAGCCTAAATGCGGATCAGTACTTC. Translating gives CASSLNADQYF.

The rearrangement joins TRBV9 to TRBJ1-1; no clear D gene. Germline CDR1 is SGDLS and CDR2 is YYNGEE. V was clipped by 6 bases and J by 0 bases, with 18 bases between them. The CDR3 length is 16 residues. The CDR3 sequence: CASTPGSGQVNTEAFF. The CDR3 DNA follows: TGTGCCAGCACCCCGGGGTCGGGTCAGGTGAACACTGAAGCTTTCTTT. The full variable domain, with the rest looked up from reference TRBV9 and TRBJ1-1, is DSGVTQTPKHLITATGQRVTLRCSPRSGDLSVYWYQQSLDQGLQFLIQYYNGEERAKGNILERFSAQQFPDLHSELNLSSLELGDSALYFCASTPGSGQVNTEAFFGQGTRLTVV.

The chain uses TRBV19 and TRBJ1-2; TRBD1 matches 8 bases. This CDR3 contains 13 residues. V lost 0 bases to trimming and J lost 14 bases; unmatched junction nucleotides: 8. CDR1 and CDR2 (germline): LNHDA, SQIVND (reference sequence). In DNA, the CDR3 is TGTGCCAGTAGTATAGATCTGGACAGGGTGGGGACCTTC. Translated: CASSIDLDRVGTF.

The chain links TRBV19 to TRBJ1-5; 7 positions match TRBD1. CDR3 length: 15 amino acids. Germline V CDR1 and CDR2: LNHDA, SQIVND (reference sequence). V lost 7 bases to trimming and J lost 3 bases; unmatched junction nucleotides: 9. The CDR3 region is CASTPTGYNNQPQHF. CDR3 sequence (DNA): TGTGCCAGTACCCCGACAGGGTACAACAATCAGCCCCAGCATTTT.

This clone was observed a handful of times. This chain links TRBV5-1 with TRBJ2-5; the match to TRBD1 covers 12 bases. CDR1 is SGHRS and CDR2 is YFSETQ in the germline V gene. Trimming cost V 4 bases and J 4 bases; bases outside gene matches: 5. The CDR3 contains 15 residues. CDR3 residues: CASSRGQGAGETQYF. The DNA of the CDR3 is TGCGCCAGCAGCAGGGGACAGGGGGCGGGAGAGACCCAGTACTTC.

This sequence joins TRBV7-9 and TRBJ2-1; 11 nucleotides agree with TRBD2. From germline, CDR1 is SEHNR and CDR2 FQNEAQ (reference sequence). V dropped 2 bases and J dropped 9; count of bases not matched to a gene: 9. The CDR3 totals 16 residues. The chain's CDR3 is CASSLSLLAGVGEQFF. The CDR3 DNA follows: TGTGCCAGCAGCTTATCTTTACTAGCGGGAGTTGGTGAGCAGTTCTTC.

The sample holds one count of this clone. The rearrangement joins TRBV5-1 to TRBJ1-1; 10 nucleotides align to TRBD1. J gave up 4 bases and V 4 bases, and 7 bases lay outside the gene matches. Germline lookup yields CDR1 SGHRS and CDR2 YFSETQ. The CDR3 runs to 15 residues. The CDR3 here is CASSVGQGEITEAFF. CDR3 sequence (DNA): TGCGCCAGCAGCGTTGGACAGGGGGAAATCACTGAAGCTTTCTTT.

As regards this clone: Distinct nucleotide sequences in the sample also encode this CDR3. V is TRBV9 and J is TRBJ1-3; unclear D gene. Germline CDR1 reads SGDLS; CDR2 reads YYNGEE. V was cut by 0 bases and J by 3 bases, with 4 bases left in between. The CDR3 length is 13 residues. CDR3 loop: CASSVGLGNTIYF. The CDR3 nucleotides read TGTGCCAGCAGCGTAGGCCTTGGAAACACCATATATTTT.

The V call is TRBV9, the J call TRBJ2-7; 7 nucleotides align to TRBD2. The V and J ends lost 1 base and 7 bases, in that order; junction bases with no gene match: 14. In germline, CDR1 is SGDLS, CDR2 YYNGEE. The CDR3 is made up of 16 amino acids. The CDR3 sequence: CASSVTLGLVSREQYF. The CDR3, as DNA: TGTGCCAGCAGCGTAACCCTCGGACTAGTATCGCGTGAGCAGTACTTC.

The chain recombines TRBV29-1 with TRBJ1-1; 10 bases match TRBD1. CDR3 length: 14 amino acids. V was pared by 8 bases and J by 0 bases, with 6 bases of the junction left unmatched. Germline loops: CDR1 SQVTM, CDR2 ANQGSEA. DNA of the CDR3: TGCAGCCCCGTGGGGACAGGGGTGAACACTGAAGCTTTCTTT. This encodes CSPVGTGVNTEAFF.

This chain joins TRBV9 and TRBJ2-5; D may match TRBD1 or TRBD2 (5 bases each). CDR1 is SGDLS, CDR2 YYNGEE, per germline. CDR3 length equals 15 residues. Trimming pared 4 bases from V and 5 bases from J, leaving 18 bases between. CDR3 in DNA: TGTGCCAGCAGCCCATCCGGGACCGGTTCGGAGACCCAGTACTTC. Its protein product is CASSPSGTGSETQYF.

The rearrangement links TRBV12-5 to TRBJ1-2, with D possibly matching TRBD1 (5 bases). The ends were cut back, 5 bases at V and 3 bases at J, with 10 bases in the middle. This CDR3 contains 13 residues. The germline V gene encodes CDR1 LGHNT and CDR2 FRNRAP. CDR3 sequence reads: CASGEDRDYGYTF. The CDR3 DNA reads as TGTGCTAGTGGTGAAGACAGAGACTATGGCTACACCTTC. Full variable domain (missing parts from reference TRBV12-5 and TRBJ1-2): DARVTQTPRHKVTEMGQEVTMRCQPILGHNTVFWYRQTMMQGLELLAYFRNRAPLDDSGMPKDRFSAEMPDATLATLKIQPSEPRDSAVYFCASGEDRDYGYTFGSGTRLTVV.